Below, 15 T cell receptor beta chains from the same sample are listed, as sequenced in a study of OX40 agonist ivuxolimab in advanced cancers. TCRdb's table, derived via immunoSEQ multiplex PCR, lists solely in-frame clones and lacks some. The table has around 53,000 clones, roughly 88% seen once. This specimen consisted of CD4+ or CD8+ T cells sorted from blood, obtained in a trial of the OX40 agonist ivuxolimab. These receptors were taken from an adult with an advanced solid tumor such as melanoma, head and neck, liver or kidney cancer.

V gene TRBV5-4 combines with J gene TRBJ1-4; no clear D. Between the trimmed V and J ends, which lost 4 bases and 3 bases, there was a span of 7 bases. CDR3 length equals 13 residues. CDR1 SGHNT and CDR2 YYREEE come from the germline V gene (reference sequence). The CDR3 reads CASSHKSNEKLFF. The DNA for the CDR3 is TGTGCCAGCAGCCACAAGTCTAATGAAAAACTGTTTTTT.

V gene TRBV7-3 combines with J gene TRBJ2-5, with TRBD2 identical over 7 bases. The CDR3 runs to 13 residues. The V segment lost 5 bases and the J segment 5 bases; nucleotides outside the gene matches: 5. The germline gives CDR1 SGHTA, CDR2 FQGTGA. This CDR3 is CASSRGSAETQYF. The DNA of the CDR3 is TGTGCCAGCAGCCGCGGGAGCGCTGAGACCCAGTACTTC.

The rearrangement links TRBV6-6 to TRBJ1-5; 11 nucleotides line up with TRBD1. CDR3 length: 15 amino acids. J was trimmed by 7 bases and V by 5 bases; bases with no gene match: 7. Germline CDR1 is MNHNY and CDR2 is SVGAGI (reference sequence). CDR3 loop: CASSGGGDRGQPQHF. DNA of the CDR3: TGTGCCAGCAGTGGTGGTGGGGACAGGGGGCAGCCCCAGCATTTT.

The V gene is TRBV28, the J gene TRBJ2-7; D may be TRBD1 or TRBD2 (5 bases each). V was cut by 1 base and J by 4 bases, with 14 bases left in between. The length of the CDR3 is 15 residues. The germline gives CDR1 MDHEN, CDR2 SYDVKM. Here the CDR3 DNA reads TGTGCCAGCAGTTTATCGGGGAAGGGGTGGTACGAGCAGTACTTC. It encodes CASSLSGKGWYEQYF.

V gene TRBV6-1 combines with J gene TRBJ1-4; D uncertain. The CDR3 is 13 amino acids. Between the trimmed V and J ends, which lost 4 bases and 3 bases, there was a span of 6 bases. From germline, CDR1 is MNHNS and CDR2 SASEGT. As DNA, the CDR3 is TGTGCCAGCAGTGCCCTAGCTAATGAAAAACTGTTTTTT. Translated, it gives CASSALANEKLFF.

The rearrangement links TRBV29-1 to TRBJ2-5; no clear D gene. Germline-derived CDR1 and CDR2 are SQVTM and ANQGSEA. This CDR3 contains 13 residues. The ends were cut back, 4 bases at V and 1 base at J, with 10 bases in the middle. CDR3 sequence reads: CSVGSWLQETQYF. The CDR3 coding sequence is TGCAGCGTTGGTTCCTGGCTCCAAGAGACCCAGTACTTC.

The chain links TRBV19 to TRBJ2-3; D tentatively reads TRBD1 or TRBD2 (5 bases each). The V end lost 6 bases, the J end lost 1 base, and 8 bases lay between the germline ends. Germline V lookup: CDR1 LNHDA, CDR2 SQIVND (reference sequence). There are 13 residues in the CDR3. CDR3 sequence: CASSRDRTDTQYF. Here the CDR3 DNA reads TGTGCCAGTAGCCGGGACCGCACAGATACGCAGTATTTT. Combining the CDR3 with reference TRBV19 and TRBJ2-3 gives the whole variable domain DGGITQSPKYLFRKEGQNVTLSCEQNLNHDAMYWYRQDPGQGLRLIYYSQIVNDFQKGDIAEGYSVSREKKESFPLTVTSAQKNPTAFYLCASSRDRTDTQYFGPGTRLTVL.

CDR3 in amino acids: CASSLVMAGNTEAFF. The CDR3, as DNA: TGTGCCAGCAGCTTAGTGATGGCAGGGAACACTGAAGCTTTCTTT. The V gene is TRBV11-3, the J gene TRBJ1-1, with D hard to call. The CDR3 length is 15 residues. V was shortened by 1 base and J by 1 base, with 10 bases between the two germline ends. Germline loops: CDR1 SGHNT, CDR2 YENEEA.

The CDR3, as DNA: TGCGCCAGCAGCTTGGCCGGACTAGCGGGAGCCGAGACCCAGTACTTC. Its translation is CASSLAGLAGAETQYF. This chain uses TRBV5-1 with TRBJ2-5, with TRBD2 matching 13 bases. The CDR3 loop spans 16 amino acids. CDR1 is SGHRS and CDR2 is YFSETQ in the germline V gene. The junction had 4 bases not matched to a gene; V was cut back by 0 bases and J by 5 bases.

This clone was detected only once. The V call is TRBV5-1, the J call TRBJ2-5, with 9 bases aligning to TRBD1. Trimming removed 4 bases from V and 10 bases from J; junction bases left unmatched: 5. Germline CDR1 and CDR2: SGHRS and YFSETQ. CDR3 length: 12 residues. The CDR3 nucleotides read TGCGCCAGCAGCAAAGGGACAGGGCTCCAGTACTTC. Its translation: CASSKGTGLQYF.

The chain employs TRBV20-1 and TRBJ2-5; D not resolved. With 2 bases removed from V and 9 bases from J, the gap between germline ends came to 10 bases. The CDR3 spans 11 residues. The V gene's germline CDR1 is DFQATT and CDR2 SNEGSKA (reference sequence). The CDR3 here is CSARTIQAQYF. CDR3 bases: TGCAGTGCTAGAACAATTCAGGCCCAGTACTTC.

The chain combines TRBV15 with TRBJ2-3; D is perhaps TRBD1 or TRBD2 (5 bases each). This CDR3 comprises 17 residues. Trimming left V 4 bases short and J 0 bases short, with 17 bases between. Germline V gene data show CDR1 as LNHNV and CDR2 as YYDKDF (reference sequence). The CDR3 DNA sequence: TGTGCCACCAGCACCTTATCCGGGACCCCAAGCACAGATACGCAGTATTTT. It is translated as CATSTLSGTPSTDTQYF.

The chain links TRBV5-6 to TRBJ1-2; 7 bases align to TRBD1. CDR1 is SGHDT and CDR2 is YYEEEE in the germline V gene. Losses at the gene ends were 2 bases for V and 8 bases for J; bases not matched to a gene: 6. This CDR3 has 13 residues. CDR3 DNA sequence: TGTGCCAGCAGCTTCGGCCAGGGGGGAGGCTACACCTTC. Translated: CASSFGQGGGYTF.

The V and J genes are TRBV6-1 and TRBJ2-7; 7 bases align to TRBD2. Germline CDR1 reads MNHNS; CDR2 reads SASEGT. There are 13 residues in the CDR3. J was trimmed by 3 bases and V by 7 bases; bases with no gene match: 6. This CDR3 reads CASNPGLHYEQYF. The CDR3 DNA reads TGTGCCAGCAACCCGGGACTACACTACGAGCAGTACTTC.

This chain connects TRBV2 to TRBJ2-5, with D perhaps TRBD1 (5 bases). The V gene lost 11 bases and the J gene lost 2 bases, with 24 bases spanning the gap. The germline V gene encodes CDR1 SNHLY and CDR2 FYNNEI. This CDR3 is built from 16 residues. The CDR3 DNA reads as TGTGCCTCCACCGGAACCTTCCAGGGTTCTCAAGAGACCCAGTACTTC. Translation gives CASTGTFQGSQETQYF. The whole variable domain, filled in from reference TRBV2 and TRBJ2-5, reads EPEVTQTPSHQVTQMGQEVILRCVPISNHLYFYWYRQILGQKVEFLVSFYNNEISEKSEIFDDQFSVERPDGSNFTLKIRSTKLEDSAMYFCASTGTFQGSQETQYFGPGTRLLVL.